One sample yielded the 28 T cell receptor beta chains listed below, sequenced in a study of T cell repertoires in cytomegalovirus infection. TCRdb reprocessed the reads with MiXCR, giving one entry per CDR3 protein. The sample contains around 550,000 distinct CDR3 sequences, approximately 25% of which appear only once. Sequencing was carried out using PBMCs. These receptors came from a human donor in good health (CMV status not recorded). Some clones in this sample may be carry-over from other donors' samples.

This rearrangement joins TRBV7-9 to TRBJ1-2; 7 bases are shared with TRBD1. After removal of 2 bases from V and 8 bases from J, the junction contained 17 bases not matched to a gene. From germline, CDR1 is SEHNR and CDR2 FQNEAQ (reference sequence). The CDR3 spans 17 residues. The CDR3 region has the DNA TGTGCCAGCAGCTTAAAAGCGGCCGGGCCAGGGGGATACGGCTACACCTTC. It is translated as CASSLKAAGPGGYGYTF.

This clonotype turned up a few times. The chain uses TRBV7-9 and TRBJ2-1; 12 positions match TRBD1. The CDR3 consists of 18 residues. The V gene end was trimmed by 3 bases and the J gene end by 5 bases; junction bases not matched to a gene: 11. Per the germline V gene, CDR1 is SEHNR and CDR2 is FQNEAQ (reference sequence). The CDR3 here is CASSLGRDRGRVNNEQFF. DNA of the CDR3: TGTGCCAGCAGCTTGGGCCGGGACAGGGGGCGAGTGAACAATGAGCAGTTCTTC.

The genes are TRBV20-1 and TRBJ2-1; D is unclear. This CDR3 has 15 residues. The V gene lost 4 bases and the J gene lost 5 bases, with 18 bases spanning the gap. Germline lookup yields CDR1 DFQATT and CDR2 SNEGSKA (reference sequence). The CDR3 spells CSAISSGEFDNEQFF. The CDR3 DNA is TGCAGTGCTATCAGCTCCGGAGAATTCGACAATGAGCAGTTCTTC.

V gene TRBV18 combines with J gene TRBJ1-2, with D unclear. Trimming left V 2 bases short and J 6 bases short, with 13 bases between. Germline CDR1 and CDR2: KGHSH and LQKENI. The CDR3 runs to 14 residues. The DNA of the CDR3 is TGTGCCAGCTCACCAGACGAAGCTATTGATGGCTACACCTTC. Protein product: CASSPDEAIDGYTF.

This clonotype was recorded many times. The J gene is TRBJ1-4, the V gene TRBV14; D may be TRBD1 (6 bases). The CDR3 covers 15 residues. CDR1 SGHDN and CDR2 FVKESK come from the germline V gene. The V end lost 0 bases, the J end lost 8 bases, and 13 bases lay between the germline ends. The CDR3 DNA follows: TGTGCCAGCAGCCAAGATGGAAGGGGGGAGGAAAAACTGTTTTTT. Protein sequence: CASSQDGRGEEKLFF.

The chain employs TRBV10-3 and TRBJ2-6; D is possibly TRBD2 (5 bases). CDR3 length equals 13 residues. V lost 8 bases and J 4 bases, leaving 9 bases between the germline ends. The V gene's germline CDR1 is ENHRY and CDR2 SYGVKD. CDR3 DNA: TGTGCCATCTTGGGGAGAGGGGCCAACGTCCTGACTTTC. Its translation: CAILGRGANVLTF.

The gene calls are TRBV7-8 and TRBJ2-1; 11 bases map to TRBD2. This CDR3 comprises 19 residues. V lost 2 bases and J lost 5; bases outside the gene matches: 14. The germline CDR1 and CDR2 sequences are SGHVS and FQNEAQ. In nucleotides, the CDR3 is TGTGCCAGCAGCTTATGGTCGGTTGTAGGGACTAGCGGACACAATGAGCAGTTCTTC. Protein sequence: CASSLWSVVGTSGHNEQFF. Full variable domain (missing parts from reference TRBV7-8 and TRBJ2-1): GAGVSQSPRYKVAKRGQDVALRCDPISGHVSLFWYQQALGQGPEFLTYFQNEAQLDKSGLPSDRFFAERPEGSVSTLKIQRTQQEDSAVYLCASSLWSVVGTSGHNEQFFGPGTRLTVL.

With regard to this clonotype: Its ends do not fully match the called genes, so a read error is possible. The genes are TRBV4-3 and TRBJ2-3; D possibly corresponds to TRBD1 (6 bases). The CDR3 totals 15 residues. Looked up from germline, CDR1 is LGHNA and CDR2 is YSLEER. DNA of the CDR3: TGCGCCAGCAGCCAAGTCGTGGGGGCCACAGATACGCTGTATTTT. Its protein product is CASSQVVGATDTLYF.

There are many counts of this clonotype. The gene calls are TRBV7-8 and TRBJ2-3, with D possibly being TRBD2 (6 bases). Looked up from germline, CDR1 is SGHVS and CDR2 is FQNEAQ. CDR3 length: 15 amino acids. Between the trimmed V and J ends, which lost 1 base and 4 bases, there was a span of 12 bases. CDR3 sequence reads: CASSLGRGAADTQYF. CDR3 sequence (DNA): TGTGCCAGCAGCTTAGGGCGGGGAGCGGCAGATACGCAGTATTTT.

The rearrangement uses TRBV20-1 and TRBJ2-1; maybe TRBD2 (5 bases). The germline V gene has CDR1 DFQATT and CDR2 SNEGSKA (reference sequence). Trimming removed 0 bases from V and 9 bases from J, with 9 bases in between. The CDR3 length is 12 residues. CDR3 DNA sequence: TGCAGTGCTAGAGACCTAGCAGTTGAGCAGTTCTTC. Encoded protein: CSARDLAVEQFF.

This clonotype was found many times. The CDR3 nucleotides are TGTGCCAGCAGCTTAGATCGGAACACAGATACGCAGTATTTT. It yields the protein CASSLDRNTDTQYF. This chain uses TRBV7-2 with TRBJ2-3; no definite D call. Trimming left V 1 base short and J 2 bases short, with 7 bases between. Germline lookup yields CDR1 SGHTA and CDR2 FQGNSA. There are 14 residues in the CDR3.

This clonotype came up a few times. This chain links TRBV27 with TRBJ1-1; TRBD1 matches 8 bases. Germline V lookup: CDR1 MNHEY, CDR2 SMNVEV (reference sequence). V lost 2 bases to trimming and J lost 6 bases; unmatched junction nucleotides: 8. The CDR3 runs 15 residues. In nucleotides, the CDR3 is TGTGCCAGCAGTTTAGGGGTGACAGGGGAGTCTGAAGCTTTCTTT. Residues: CASSLGVTGESEAFF.

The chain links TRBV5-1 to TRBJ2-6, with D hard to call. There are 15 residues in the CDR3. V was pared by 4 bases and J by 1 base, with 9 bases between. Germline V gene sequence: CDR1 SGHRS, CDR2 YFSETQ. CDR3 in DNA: TGCGCCAGCAGCCCGGTCGATTCTGGGGCCAACGTCCTGACTTTC. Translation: CASSPVDSGANVLTF.

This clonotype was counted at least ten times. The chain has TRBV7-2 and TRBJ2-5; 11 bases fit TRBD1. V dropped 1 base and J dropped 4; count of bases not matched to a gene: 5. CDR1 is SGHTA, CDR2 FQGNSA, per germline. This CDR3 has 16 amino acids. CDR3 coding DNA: TGTGCCAGCAGCTTAGGGAGGACAGGGGGCTCAGAGACCCAGTACTTC. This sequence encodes CASSLGRTGGSETQYF.

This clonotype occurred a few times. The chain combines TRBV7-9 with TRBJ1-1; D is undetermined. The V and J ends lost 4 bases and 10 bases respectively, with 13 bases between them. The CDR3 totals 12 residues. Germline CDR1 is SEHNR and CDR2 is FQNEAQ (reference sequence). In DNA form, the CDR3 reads TGTGCCAGCAGCTCCATGGGGATAGGAGCTTTCTTT. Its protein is CASSSMGIGAFF.

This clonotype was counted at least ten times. CDR3 sequence reads: CASSLAETQYF. CDR3 in DNA: TGTGCCAGCAGCTTAGCAGAGACCCAGTACTTC. The chain carries TRBV7-2 and TRBJ2-5; D gene uncertain. In germline, CDR1 is SGHTA, CDR2 FQGNSA. V lost 0 bases and J 4 bases, leaving 0 bases between the germline ends. This CDR3 has 11 amino acids.

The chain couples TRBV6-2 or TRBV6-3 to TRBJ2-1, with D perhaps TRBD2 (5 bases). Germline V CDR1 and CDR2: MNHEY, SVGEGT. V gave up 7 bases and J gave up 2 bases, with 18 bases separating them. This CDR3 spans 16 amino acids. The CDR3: CASNPGRAGPYNEQFF. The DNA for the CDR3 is TGTGCCAGCAACCCCGGACGGGCGGGTCCCTACAATGAGCAGTTCTTC.

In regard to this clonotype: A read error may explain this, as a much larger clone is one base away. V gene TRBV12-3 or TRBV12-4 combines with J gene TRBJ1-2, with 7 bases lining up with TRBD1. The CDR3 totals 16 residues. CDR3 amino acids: CASCLGPQTGERGYTF. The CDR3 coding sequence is TGTGCCAGCTGTTTGGGCCCACAAACAGGGGAGCGCGGCTACACCTTC.

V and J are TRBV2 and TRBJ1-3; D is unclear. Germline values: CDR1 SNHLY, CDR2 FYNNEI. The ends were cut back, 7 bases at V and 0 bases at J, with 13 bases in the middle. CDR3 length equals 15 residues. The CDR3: CASTLGRASGNTIYF. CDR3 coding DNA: TGTGCCAGCACCCTTGGACGGGCCTCTGGAAACACCATATATTTT.

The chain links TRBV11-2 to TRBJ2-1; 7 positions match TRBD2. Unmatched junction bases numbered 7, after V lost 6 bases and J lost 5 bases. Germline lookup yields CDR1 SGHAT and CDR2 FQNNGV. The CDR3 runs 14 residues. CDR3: CASSTSASNNEQFF. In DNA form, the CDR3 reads TGTGCCAGCAGTACTAGCGCCTCGAACAATGAGCAGTTCTTC.

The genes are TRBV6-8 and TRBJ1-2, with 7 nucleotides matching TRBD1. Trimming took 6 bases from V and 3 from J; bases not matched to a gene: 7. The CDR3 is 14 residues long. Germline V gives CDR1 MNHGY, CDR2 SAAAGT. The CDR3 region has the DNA TGTGCCAGCAGGCCGACAGGGAGTGACTATGGCTACACCTTC. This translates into CASRPTGSDYGYTF.

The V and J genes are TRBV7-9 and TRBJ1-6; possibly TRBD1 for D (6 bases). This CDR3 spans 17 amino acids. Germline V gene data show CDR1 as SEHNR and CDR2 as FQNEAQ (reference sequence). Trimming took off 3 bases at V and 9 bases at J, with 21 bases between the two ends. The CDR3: CASSFISGTGMSSPLHF. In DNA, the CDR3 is TGTGCCAGCAGCTTTATCTCCGGTACAGGGATGAGTTCACCCCTCCACTTT.

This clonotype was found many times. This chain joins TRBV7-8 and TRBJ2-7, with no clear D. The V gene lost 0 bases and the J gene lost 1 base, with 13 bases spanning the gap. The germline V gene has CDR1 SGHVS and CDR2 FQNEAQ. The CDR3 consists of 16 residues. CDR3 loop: CASSLASLPNSYEQYF. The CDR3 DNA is TGTGCCAGCAGCTTAGCGAGCCTACCCAATTCCTACGAGCAGTACTTC. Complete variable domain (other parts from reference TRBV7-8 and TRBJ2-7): GAGVSQSPRYKVAKRGQDVALRCDPISGHVSLFWYQQALGQGPEFLTYFQNEAQLDKSGLPSDRFFAERPEGSVSTLKIQRTQQEDSAVYLCASSLASLPNSYEQYFGPGTRLTVT.

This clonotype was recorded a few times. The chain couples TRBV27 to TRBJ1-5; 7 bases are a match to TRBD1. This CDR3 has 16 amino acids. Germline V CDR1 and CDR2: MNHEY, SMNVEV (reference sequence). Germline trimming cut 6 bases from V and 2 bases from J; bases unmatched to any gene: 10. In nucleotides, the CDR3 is TGTGCCAGCAGCCGGGGGAAGGGGGCAGGCAATCAGCCCCAGCATTTT. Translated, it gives CASSRGKGAGNQPQHF.

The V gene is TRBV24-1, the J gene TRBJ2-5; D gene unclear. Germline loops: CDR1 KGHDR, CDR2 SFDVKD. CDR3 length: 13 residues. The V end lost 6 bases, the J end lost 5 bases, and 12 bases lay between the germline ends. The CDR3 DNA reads TGTGCCACCAGTTCGCCTCAATCGGAGACCCAGTACTTC. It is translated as CATSSPQSETQYF.

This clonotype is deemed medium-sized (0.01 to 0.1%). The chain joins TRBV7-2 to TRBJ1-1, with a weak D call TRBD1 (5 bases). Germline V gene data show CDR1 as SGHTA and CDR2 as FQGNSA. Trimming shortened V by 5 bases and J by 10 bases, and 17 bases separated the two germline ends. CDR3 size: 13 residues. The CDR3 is CASSPAGRDRAFF. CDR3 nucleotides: TGTGCCAGCAGCCCAGCGGGCCGGGACCGAGCTTTCTTT.

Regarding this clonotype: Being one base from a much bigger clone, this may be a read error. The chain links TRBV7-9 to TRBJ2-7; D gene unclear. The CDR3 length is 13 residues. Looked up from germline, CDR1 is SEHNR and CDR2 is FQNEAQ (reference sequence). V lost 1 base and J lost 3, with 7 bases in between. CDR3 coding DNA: TGTGCCAGCAGCTTAGACAGTTACTACGAGCAGTACTTC. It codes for CASSLDSYYEQYF.

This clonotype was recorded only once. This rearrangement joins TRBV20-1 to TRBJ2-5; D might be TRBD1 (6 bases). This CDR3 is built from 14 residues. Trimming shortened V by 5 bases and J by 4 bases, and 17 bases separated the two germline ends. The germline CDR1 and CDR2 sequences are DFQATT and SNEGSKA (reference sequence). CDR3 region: CSAVPGHSGETQYF. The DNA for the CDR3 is TGCAGTGCTGTTCCGGGACATTCGGGAGAGACCCAGTACTTC.